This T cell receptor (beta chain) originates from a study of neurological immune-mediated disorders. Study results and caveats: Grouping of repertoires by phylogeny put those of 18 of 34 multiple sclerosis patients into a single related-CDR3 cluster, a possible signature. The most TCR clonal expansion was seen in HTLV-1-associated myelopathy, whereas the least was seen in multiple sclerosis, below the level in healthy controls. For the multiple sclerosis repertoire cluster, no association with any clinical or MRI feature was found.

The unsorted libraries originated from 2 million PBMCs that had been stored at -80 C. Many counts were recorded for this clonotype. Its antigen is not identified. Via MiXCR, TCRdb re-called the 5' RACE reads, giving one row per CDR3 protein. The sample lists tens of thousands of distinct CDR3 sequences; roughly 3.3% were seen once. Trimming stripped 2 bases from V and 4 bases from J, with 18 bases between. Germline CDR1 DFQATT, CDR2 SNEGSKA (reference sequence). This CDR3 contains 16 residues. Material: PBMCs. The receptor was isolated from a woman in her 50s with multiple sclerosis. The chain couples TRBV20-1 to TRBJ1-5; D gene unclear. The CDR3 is CSARLRRKERNQPQHF. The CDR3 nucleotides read TGCAGTGCTAGATTGCGACGCAAGGAAAGAAATCAGCCCCAGCATTTT.